One T cell receptor (beta chain) is described in this entry. The antigen remains undetermined. These data come from a study of cytomegalovirus exposure and HLA in healthy donors. Study conclusions and caveats: In vitro, a few CMV-associated chains proved specific for CMV antigens. For most TCR beta V segments, an earlier analysis put the productive rate at about 90% or about 30% of the time. Later, an analysis showed that TCR beta chains associated with HLA were more clonally expanded than others that were equally common.

The CDR3 sequence is 12 residues long. Trimming pared 4 bases from V and 7 bases from J, leaving 10 bases between. CDR1 and CDR2 from the germline V gene are MGHDK and SYGVNS. Use of 60 Vbeta and 13 Jbeta primers characterized the PCR. TCRdb keeps only in-frame clones here, not all; method: immunoSEQ multiplex PCR. The sample has about 190,000 clones, around 90% seen once; the top ten hold more than 1%. The sequence was collected from a boy aged 2 to 10 in good health and CMV-seronegative. Material for sequencing was PBMCs. The J gene is TRBJ1-2, the V gene TRBV25-1; D is unresolved. This chain's CDR3 is CASSGPPVGYTF. Written as DNA, the CDR3 is TGTGCCAGCAGTGGCCCACCGGTTGGCTACACCTTC.